This T cell receptor beta chain was captured in a study of T cells in Graves' hyperthyroidism and ophthalmopathy (dated by TCRdb to about 2019). Broadly, across the study: Peripheral blood was collected at initial diagnosis, before any treatment. To identify distinguishing TCR V-J signatures, a discovery cohort of around 100 patients was used, comprising 40 to 45 with Graves' ophthalmopathy and approximately 57 with stable Graves' hyperthyroidism. Prospective prediction of ophthalmopathy was tested in an independent validation cohort of under 20 hyperthyroidism patients and 17 patients who later progressed to ophthalmopathy. The 75 to 100 discovery patients were randomly divided into training and test sets at a 7:3 ratio. Thyroid tissue and blood T-cell repertoires from more than five Graves' hyperthyroidism patients were also compared in the study. After sampling, hyperthyroidism patients received methimazole starting at 30 mg daily, and ophthalmopathy patients received high-dose intravenous methylprednisolone. The paper reports TCR Vbeta CDR3 sequencing of 135 peripheral blood samples: some 41 ophthalmopathy, fewer than 80 hyperthyroidism and approximately 17 progressor patients.

This clonotype was counted many times. This receptor's antigen is unknown. No base quality information exists; no much larger clone differs at one position. Points the paper makes about the study in general: During validation, the model predicted progression to ophthalmopathy a median of around 6 months ahead of onset, with almost 71% sensitivity and less than 85% specificity. Most expanded thyroid clonotypes (frequency above 0.001) were also detected in blood, suggesting blood repertoires may reflect thyroid immune responses. A model built on a 13 V-J signature distinguished ophthalmopathy from stable hyperthyroidism, reaching roughly 88% sensitivity and about 81% specificity in cross-validation and 80%/75% in testing. Sample size was not statistically predetermined, and investigators were not blinded to group allocation.

Moderately to severely active disease, a Clinical Activity Score of at least 3, a NOSPECS grade of at least 4, and a duration under 3 months were present in ophthalmopathy patients. The study excluded patients with uncontrolled infections, other autoimmune diseases, pregnancy or lactation. Clinical symptoms, serum thyroxine and TRAb, thyroid ultrasound, and orbital computed tomography formed the basis for the diagnoses. PBMCs were separated from about 10 ml of fresh peripheral blood using Ficoll-Paque density gradient centrifugation. Total RNA was extracted with Trizol reagent, and quality was checked on an Agilent 2100 Bioanalyzer. For CDR1 and CDR2, the germline V gene lists SGHRS and YFSETQ. There are 17 amino acids in the CDR3, from cysteine to phenylalanine inclusive. Of all the DNA, just the CDR3 is kept, 51 bases in frame from base 1. Trimming at the junction amounts to 4 bases on V and 4 bases on J, and the germline ends lie 24 bases apart.

The TCR beta CDR3 regions were amplified from RNA transcripts. A first-round RT-PCR of the TCR CDR3 used the HTBI primer set with the Qiagen OneStep RT-PCR kit. A second multiplex PCR round built the libraries, followed by size selection and purification. Sequencing of the libraries was done on an Illumina HiSeq2000 using paired-end 100 bp reads. The authors' analysis ran thus. SOAPnuke was used to process the raw data, removing reads that contained adapters or uncalled bases, had a mean Phred below 15, or lacked an exact match to the constant primer or identifier. High-quality paired reads were merged with COPE v1.2.5, and unique nucleotide sequences were defined as clonotypes. MiTCR v1.1 was used to align the clonotypes against IMGT TRBV, TRBD and TRBJ reference segments. The analysis included only V-J combinations with a frequency above 0.0001, which together covered more than 98% of the repertoires. The TCS score was defined as F50 (clonal expansion) divided by E x V (chaos), with BLOSUM62-based TCRdist calculated between CDR3 peptides within each V-J. Welch's t-statistics and random forest reduced around 550 V-J features to 13, which were used in a naive Bayes classifier (R e1071). Using fastp trimming at Q25 and MiXCR clonotype assembly, TCRdb reanalyzed the public sequencing data and kept in-frame beta chains. Entries that share a CDR3 protein sequence are merged under the most common genes and DNA. These V and J calls derive from TCRdb rather than the authors' analysis. The table for this sample lists some 370,000 distinct CDR3 sequences; around 15% of them were counted only once. 25% to 30% of the sample is in the top ten clones.

The sequence links TRBV5-1 to TRBJ2-7; the D gene lacks a confident call. The clonotype was recovered from a man in his forties or fifties with Graves' ophthalmopathy. The sequencing input was blood. The nucleotide sequence reads TGCGCCAGCAGCCCAGATAAGCCGGGCTTCAGAGCTTACGAGCAGTACTTC. It translates as CASSPDKPGFRAYEQYF. The reference TRBV5-1 and TRBJ2-7 proteins fill in what lies around the CDR3, so the full variable domain reads KAGVTQTPRYLIKTRGQQVTLSCSPISGHRSVSWYQQTPGQGLQFLFEYFSETQRNKGNFPGRFSGRQFSNSRSEMNVSTLELGDSALYLCASSPDKPGFRAYEQYFGPGTRLTVT.